This record concerns one T cell receptor (beta chain) sequence. What it binds is not known. Sequencing targeted expressed TCRB transcripts, as all isolated RNA had been reverse transcribed. TCRdb's table, derived via immunoSEQ multiplex PCR, lists solely in-frame clones and lacks some. Of around 400,000 clones detected, over 9.5% appear once; the ten largest clones hold 0.017%. Sorted populations were all over 95% pure. This sample was included in a study of beta chain features in type 1 diabetes. The study's findings and limits: Possible PCR preference for shorter templates applied equally to patients and controls.

This receptor was taken from a man aged 18 to 29 in good health. The material sequenced was naive CD4+ T cells from blood.

CDR3 in amino acids: CASSQDPGRGDTEAFF. The CDR3 coding sequence is TGCGCCAGCAGCCAAGACCCAGGGCGGGGAGACACTGAAGCTTTCTTT. The chain recombines TRBV4-3 with TRBJ1-1; possible D gene TRBD1, 5 bases. The V and J ends lost 0 bases and 3 bases respectively, with 14 bases between them. Germline values: CDR1 LGHNA, CDR2 YSLEER. CDR3 length equals 16 residues.